This record looks at one T cell receptor beta chain sequence and its context. Its antigen is as yet unknown. The data are from a study of early T cells in non-severe SARS-CoV-2 infection. On the study more broadly: Bulk RNA taken from unsorted whole blood was sequenced, leaving chains unpaired. Overall study findings and caveats: VDJdb matching favored anti-spike CD8 responses, missing private and CD4 specificities.

Attachment of unique molecular identifiers was made to individual cDNA molecules. TCRdb ran MiXCR on the 5' RACE reads and lists one entry per CDR3 protein. This table has some 80,000 distinct CDR3 sequences, around 12% appearing once. Germline loops: CDR1 SNHLY, CDR2 FYNNEI. The length of the CDR3 is 11 residues. Trimming cost V 4 bases and J 7 bases, with 7 bases left between them. The sequence came from an adult who was a healthcare worker with PCR-confirmed SARS-CoV-2 infection or an uninfected control (not recorded which). The donor label of this sample is uncertain. The sequencing used whole blood, collected at baseline. V is TRBV2 and J is TRBJ1-1; D unresolved. CDR3 sequence: CASSGSREAFF. CDR3 DNA: TGTGCCAGCAGTGGCAGCCGTGAAGCTTTCTTT.